This T cell receptor beta chain was identified in a study of blood T cell repertoires in COVID-19 (TCRdb year 2020). At the level of the whole study: Collaborator samples came from the United States, Italy and Spain and covered acute and convalescent phases of COVID-19. The material from the prospective study consisted of cDNA or gDNA derived from T cells, B-cell-depleted T cells, or PBMCs. Subjects who had been exposed to COVID-19, were actively infected with it, or had recovered from it provided the deeply sampled blood TCRbeta repertoires that made up the dataset. The repertoires were released in a freely available public database meant as a resource for research on the immune response to SARS-CoV-2. The samples were drawn from the first 160 participants of the ongoing ImmuneRACE study and from more than 1,000 subjects provided by 6 global collaborators. The sample metadata nearly always contained a de-identified subject ID, COVID-19 status, age in years and sex. Where available, HLA class I and class II types were obtained from metadata supplied by the sample provider rather than from assay-based typing. On the study overall, not on this receptor specifically: The quantity of clinical and demographic metadata differed by source and by participant and was supplied without curation.

Collaborating institutions collected whole blood in K2EDTA tubes following their own protocols. Collaborator samples were shipped for TCRbeta analysis as frozen whole blood, isolated PBMCs, or DNA extracted from either sample type. On this clone itself: Its antigen target is currently unknown. No base qualities exist here, and no much larger clone lies one base off it.

Reading the germline V gene (reference sequence) gives CDR1 LNHDA and CDR2 SQIVND. Spanning cysteine to phenylalanine, the CDR3 consists of 14 amino acids. Here the CDR3 DNA is all that survives: 42 bases in frame from base 1. V lost 2 bases and J lost 4 bases, and the count of bases not matched to a germline gene is 5. The immunoSEQ Assay, a bias-controlled multiplex PCR, was used to amplify TCRbeta CDR3 regions from genomic DNA. In the original analysis: The number of nucleated cells in each sample was estimated by amplification of reference gene primers within the assay. Sequence reads were collapsed and filtered to measure the absolute abundance of every unique TCRbeta CDR3 rearrangement. For each sample, productive Simpson clonality was calculated as the square root of Simpson's diversity index across productive rearrangements. Imported from immuneACCESS, the table was reduced by TCRdb to in-frame sequences with V and J called. These copies leave out some clones; in studies compared against another copy, an unresolved V gene accounts for under half, and the cause of the remainder is not known. The DNA was the basis for D and trimming; V, J and clone size are from that table. Within this sample are a few hundred thousand clones, with under 90% of them counted one time only. The ten biggest clones cover less than 10% of the sample.

Material: peripheral blood. The sequence came from a human donor in a cohort sampled during active COVID-19. The rearranged chain carries TRBV19 and TRBJ2-7; TRBD1 matches 7 bases in the middle. The CDR3 reads as follows: CASSITSQGYEQYF. The DNA sequence is as follows: TGTGCCAGTAGTATAACATCACAGGGGTACGAGCAGTACTTC.